Below are 19 T cell receptor beta chains sequenced from a single sample in a study of CD8 T cells in Susac syndrome. A quantity of about 0.5 to 1 ug RNA underwent reverse transcription using random hexamers. TCRdb reprocessed the immunoSEQ multiplex PCR reads via MiXCR and lists one record per CDR3 protein. The data contain approximately 300,000 distinct CDR3 sequences, 85% of them singletons. The sequenced sample consisted of CD8+ T cells from PBMCs. The receptors originated from a human donor with multiple sclerosis.

The J gene is TRBJ1-2, the V gene TRBV6-5; tentative D call: TRBD1 (5 bases). Per the germline V gene, CDR1 is MNHEY and CDR2 is SVGAGI. The CDR3 spans 15 residues. Trimming shortened V by 0 bases and J by 4 bases, and 12 bases separated the two germline ends. CDR3 sequence (DNA): TGTGCCAGCAGTTACTCGACTTACGGGGGCTATGGCTACACCTTC. This codes for CASSYSTYGGYGYTF.

The J gene is TRBJ1-1, the V gene TRBV5-1; TRBD1 agrees at 8 bases. Germline CDR1 SGHRS, CDR2 YFSETQ. This CDR3 contains 14 residues. J lost 6 bases, V lost 1 base, and 5 bases had no gene match. Here the CDR3 reads CASSLRTGRPEAFF. Here the CDR3 DNA reads TGCGCCAGCAGCTTGAGGACAGGGCGCCCTGAAGCTTTCTTT. The variable domain in full, with the rest retrieved from reference TRBV5-1 and TRBJ1-1, is KAGVTQTPRYLIKTRGQQVTLSCSPISGHRSVSWYQQTPGQGLQFLFEYFSETQRNKGNFPGRFSGRQFSNSRSEMNVSTLELGDSALYLCASSLRTGRPEAFFGQGTRLTVV.

The genes are TRBV4-3 and TRBJ1-1; D gene unclear. Trimming took off 3 bases at V and 1 base at J, with 12 bases between the two ends. CDR3 length: 15 residues. Germline V lookup: CDR1 LGHNA, CDR2 YSLEER. The CDR3, as DNA: TGCGCCAGCAGCCAGGTGGGTCGGGCGAACACTGAAGCTTTCTTT. Its protein product is CASSQVGRANTEAFF.

The chain carries TRBV10-2 and TRBJ1-3, with D uncertain. Between the trimmed V and J ends, which lost 2 bases and 8 bases, there was a span of 4 bases. The CDR3 runs to 11 residues. CDR1 and CDR2 from the germline V gene are WSHSY and SAAADI. The CDR3 reads CASSEGDTIYF. The CDR3 DNA is TGCGCCAGCAGTGAGGGAGACACCATATATTTT.

The CDR3 is CASSALSGSGYNEQFF. CDR3 nucleotides: TGTGCCAGCAGTGCCCTGAGTGGGTCGGGCTACAATGAGCAGTTCTTC. V is TRBV27 and J is TRBJ2-1; D is unresolved. The V end lost 5 bases, the J end lost 3 bases, and 17 bases lay between the germline ends. The CDR3 has 16 residues. From germline, CDR1 is MNHEY and CDR2 SMNVEV (reference sequence).

This clonotype has more than one count but fewer than ten. The chain joins TRBV20-1 to TRBJ2-7; TRBD2 matches 7 bases. Germline lookup yields CDR1 DFQATT and CDR2 SNEGSKA (reference sequence). The CDR3 is 16 amino acids. Trimming took 7 bases from V and 7 from J; bases not matched to a gene: 22. Here the CDR3 DNA reads TGCAGTGGGACCCCTCTCTCAGCGGGGTCTTCCAGGGAGCAGTACTTC. Translating it yields CSGTPLSAGSSREQYF.

DNA of the CDR3: TGTGCCAGCAGTTTTGGTACAGGGGTAGGCACAGATACGCAGTATTTT. Translated: CASSFGTGVGTDTQYF. The V call is TRBV27, the J call TRBJ2-3; 7 nucleotides agree with TRBD1. The CDR3 spans 16 residues. Germline CDR1 MNHEY, CDR2 SMNVEV (reference sequence). J gave up 1 base and V 3 bases, and 7 bases lay outside the gene matches.

V and J are TRBV5-4 and TRBJ2-7; TRBD1 matches 7 bases. Germline CDR1 is SGHNT and CDR2 is YYREEE (reference sequence). V trimming: 4 bases; J trimming: 4 bases; junction bases outside the gene matches: 8. The CDR3 totals 14 residues. The CDR3 loop reads CASSVKGQPYEQYF. The DNA for the CDR3 is TGTGCCAGCAGCGTGAAGGGACAGCCGTACGAGCAGTACTTC. The variable domain in full, completed from reference TRBV5-4 and TRBJ2-7, reads ETGVTQSPTHLIKTRGQQVTLRCSSQSGHNTVSWYQQALGQGPQFIFQYYREEENGRGNFPPRFSGLQFPNYSSELNVNALELDDSALYLCASSVKGQPYEQYFGPGTRLTVT.

The chain couples TRBV19 to TRBJ2-1, with D maybe TRBD1 (6 bases). The V gene's germline CDR1 is LNHDA and CDR2 SQIVND (reference sequence). The V end was cut by 10 bases, the J end by 3 bases, with 19 bases between. This CDR3 has 15 amino acids. The CDR3 coding sequence is TGTGCCAATAGCCTGACCGGGACAATCTACAATGAGCAGTTCTTC. It specifies CANSLTGTIYNEQFF.

V and J are TRBV6-5 and TRBJ1-1, with D perhaps matching TRBD1 (6 bases). CDR3 size: 15 residues. CDR1 is MNHEY, CDR2 SVGAGI, per germline. Trimming pared 4 bases from V and 4 bases from J, leaving 16 bases between. Written as DNA, the CDR3 is TGTGCCAGCAGTTGGGGCGGGGGCGCGGGCACTGAAGCTTTCTTT. It yields the protein CASSWGGGAGTEAFF.

This rearrangement joins TRBV6-5 to TRBJ2-1; 7 bases line up with TRBD1. The CDR3 has 20 residues. In germline, CDR1 is MNHEY, CDR2 SVGAGI. Trimming at V came to 2 bases and at J to 4 bases, leaving 20 bases not matched to a gene. The CDR3 DNA sequence: TGTGCCAGCAGTTACCCCCTTAGGAGTGGAAGGGACAGTTTTTACAATGAGCAGTTCTTC. Protein product: CASSYPLRSGRDSFYNEQFF.

The chain employs TRBV18 and TRBJ1-4; D possibly corresponds to TRBD1 (5 bases). There are 14 residues in the CDR3. In germline, CDR1 is KGHSH, CDR2 LQKENI. The V end was cut by 0 bases, the J end by 10 bases, with 12 bases between. The DNA of the CDR3 is TGTGCCAGCTCACCACCAGCAGGGTTAGGAAAACTGTTTTTT. Translated, it gives CASSPPAGLGKLFF.

The V and J genes are TRBV10-3 and TRBJ2-5, with D possibly TRBD1 on 6 matching bases. With 3 bases removed from V and 2 bases from J, the gap between germline ends came to 10 bases. CDR3 length: 14 residues. Germline CDR1 is ENHRY and CDR2 is SYGVKD. DNA of the CDR3: TGTGCCATCAGTGACGGGACACTTCAAGAGACCCAGTACTTC. Its translation: CAISDGTLQETQYF.

The J gene is TRBJ1-2, the V gene TRBV28; D unresolved. V gave up 2 bases and J gave up 6 bases, with 13 bases separating them. The length of the CDR3 is 14 residues. The germline gives CDR1 MDHEN, CDR2 SYDVKM. CDR3 region: CASSLDAGGDGYTF. The CDR3 bases are TGTGCCAGCAGTTTAGACGCCGGTGGTGATGGCTACACCTTC.

The CDR3 nucleotides are TGTGCCAGCAGCCGTGGTGCTAGCGGTCTCTACGAGCAGTACTTC. It specifies CASSRGASGLYEQYF. V gene TRBV7-8 combines with J gene TRBJ2-7; 7 nucleotides align to TRBD2. The CDR3 has 15 amino acids. V lost 5 bases, J lost 3 bases, and 10 bases stayed unmatched. From germline, CDR1 is SGHVS and CDR2 FQNEAQ.

The J gene is TRBJ2-3, the V gene TRBV24-1; 8 positions agree with TRBD1. Germline values: CDR1 KGHDR, CDR2 SFDVKD. The CDR3 contains 12 residues. Trimming took 9 bases from V and 14 from J; bases not matched to a gene: 12. CDR3 protein: CATQGARNFPYF. The CDR3 DNA is TGTGCCACCCAGGGGGCCCGAAATTTCCCGTATTTT.

This clonotype has more than one count but fewer than ten. The chain combines TRBV3-1 with TRBJ2-7, with a possible D match to TRBD1 (5 bases). V lost 5 bases and J 5 bases, leaving 13 bases between the germline ends. The germline V gene has CDR1 LGHDT and CDR2 YNNKEL (reference sequence). CDR3 length equals 13 residues. CDR3 loop: CASSIGARNEQYF. In DNA, the CDR3 is TGTGCCAGCAGCATAGGGGCAAGGAACGAGCAGTACTTC.

CDR3 loop: CASSLSGTSPYNEQFF. Here the CDR3 DNA reads TGCGCCAGCAGCTTATCCGGGACTAGCCCGTACAATGAGCAGTTCTTC. V usage is TRBV4-3 and J usage is TRBJ2-1, with 9 nucleotides matching TRBD2. This CDR3 is built from 16 residues. The trim removed 5 bases at V and 4 bases at J, leaving 9 bases unmatched. Germline CDR1 is LGHNA and CDR2 is YSLEER.

This clonotype has just a few counts. The genes are TRBV5-6 and TRBJ2-7; 9 positions agree with TRBD1. This CDR3 contains 16 residues. With 5 bases clipped from V and 3 bases from J, the junction kept 12 bases outside the gene matches. The germline gives CDR1 SGHDT, CDR2 YYEEEE. CDR3 nucleotide sequence: TGTGCCAGCAGTCCGTCCCGGACAGGGGAATTCTACGAGCAGTACTTC. Its translation: CASSPSRTGEFYEQYF.